The 11 T cell receptor beta chains listed next were all sequenced from one sample in a study of a mutant IDH1 vaccine in newly diagnosed glioma. Sequencing was performed with immunoSEQ multiplex PCR; in TCRdb, only in-frame clones are kept and a portion is missing. The profile covers some 100,000 clones, with about four fifths appearing a single time and 7% to 9% taken by the ten largest. Time point denoted: baseline, week 1 (first vaccination visit). Treatment described: pre-vaccination baseline after standard-of-care therapy. The sample in question was PBMCs, obtained from a glioma patient treated with radiotherapy, temozolomide or both. The receptors here all came from a woman aged 45-65 years with glioma.

This clone was observed once. The chain links TRBV2 to TRBJ1-2, with D hard to call. The CDR3 runs 14 residues. The V and J ends lost 4 bases and 2 bases respectively, with 11 bases between them. Germline values: CDR1 SNHLY, CDR2 FYNNEI. In DNA form, the CDR3 reads TGTGCCAGCAGTGCAGGACCCCCCAACTATGGCTACACCTTC. Protein product: CASSAGPPNYGYTF.

This clone has a handful of counts. The J gene is TRBJ1-2, the V gene TRBV4-2; D not resolved. CDR3 length: 15 residues. In germline, CDR1 is LGHNA, CDR2 YNFKEQ. V lost 0 bases, J lost 0 bases, and 8 bases lay in between. CDR3 DNA: TGTGCCAGCAGCCAAGACCAGTTAGCTAACTATGGCTACACCTTC. Translating gives CASSQDQLANYGYTF.

This chain uses TRBV7-6 with TRBJ2-7, with TRBD1 identical over 7 bases. The CDR3 covers 17 residues. J was trimmed by 3 bases and V by 1 base; bases with no gene match: 12. Germline lookup yields CDR1 SGHVS and CDR2 FNYEAQ. In DNA, the CDR3 is TGTGCCAGCAGCTTAGGACAGGGAAGAGATGTAATCTACGAGCAGTACTTC. It is translated as CASSLGQGRDVIYEQYF.

The rearrangement uses TRBV5-1 and TRBJ2-2; 14 nucleotides align to TRBD2. The CDR3 extends over 17 amino acids. CDR1 and CDR2 from the germline V gene are SGHRS and YFSETQ. Trimming at V came to 0 bases and at J to 4 bases, leaving 2 bases not matched to a gene. CDR3 region: CASSLGTSGGRTGELFF. In DNA, the CDR3 is TGCGCCAGCAGCTTGGGGACTAGCGGGGGGCGCACCGGGGAGCTGTTTTTT.

The J gene is TRBJ2-3, the V gene TRBV30; D might be TRBD2 (5 bases). V was clipped by 3 bases and J by 0 bases, with 10 bases between them. In germline, CDR1 is GTSNPN, CDR2 SVGIG (reference sequence). This CDR3 has 14 amino acids. The CDR3 nucleotides are TGTGCCTGGAGACCCGGGGTTAGCACAGATACGCAGTATTTT. It specifies CAWRPGVSTDTQYF.

The V call is TRBV29-1, the J call TRBJ1-4; no reliable D call. The germline gives CDR1 SQVTM, CDR2 ANQGSEA. The CDR3 loop spans 14 amino acids. V lost 6 bases, J lost 3 bases, and 14 bases lay in between. CDR3 nucleotides: TGCAGCGTGGCTTTTGGGAGTTCTAATGAAAAACTGTTTTTT. Protein: CSVAFGSSNEKLFF.

V and J are TRBV5-5 and TRBJ1-5; D ambiguous. The CDR3 runs 15 residues. Trimming took off 2 bases at V and 7 bases at J, with 16 bases between the two ends. Germline CDR1 is SGHKS and CDR2 is YYEKEE (reference sequence). CDR3 in amino acids: CASSFTDGLGQPQHF. CDR3 nucleotide sequence: TGTGCCAGCAGCTTTACGGACGGGTTAGGACAGCCCCAGCATTTT. The full variable domain, with the rest looked up from reference TRBV5-5 and TRBJ1-5, is DAGVTQSPTHLIKTRGQQVTLRCSPISGHKSVSWYQQVLGQGPQFIFQYYEKEERGRGNFPDRFSARQFPNYSSELNVNALLLGDSALYLCASSFTDGLGQPQHFGDGTRLSIL.

The chain joins TRBV6-5 to TRBJ1-2, with 9 positions matching TRBD1. The ends lost 9 bases at V and 5 bases at J; junction bases unmatched: 10. The V gene's germline CDR1 is MNHEY and CDR2 SVGAGI. This CDR3 contains 14 residues. The CDR3 loop reads CASSRVTGGYGYTF. The CDR3 region has the DNA TGTGCCAGTTCGCGGGTGACAGGGGGTTATGGCTACACCTTC.

Here the CDR3 reads CASSLIPSFLGSYEQYF. Here the CDR3 DNA reads TGTGCCAGCAGCTTAATTCCCTCGTTTCTGGGGTCCTACGAGCAGTACTTC. The chain links TRBV7-2 to TRBJ2-7; D remains unclear. The CDR3 consists of 17 residues. V was trimmed by 2 bases and J by 1 base, leaving 18 bases between them. CDR1 is SGHTA, CDR2 FQGNSA, per germline.

CDR3 nucleotide sequence: TGCGCCAGCAGCCAAGAAGGGACAGGGTCTAACTATGGCTACACCTTC. It is translated as CASSQEGTGSNYGYTF. This rearrangement joins TRBV4-1 to TRBJ1-2, with TRBD1 matching 9 bases. Germline V gene sequence: CDR1 MGHRA, CDR2 YSYEKL. This CDR3 comprises 16 residues. The V gene end was trimmed by 0 bases and the J gene end by 0 bases; junction bases not matched to a gene: 2.

The rearrangement joins TRBV10-2 to TRBJ2-7, with D unresolved. The V end lost 5 bases, the J end lost 0 bases, and 11 bases lay between the germline ends. CDR3 length: 14 residues. Looked up from germline, CDR1 is WSHSY and CDR2 is SAAADI. The CDR3 loop reads CASSTWTASYEQYF. The CDR3 DNA follows: TGCGCCAGCAGTACTTGGACGGCCTCCTACGAGCAGTACTTC.